What follows is one TCR beta chain and its context. The target antigen is unknown. Profiled with immunoSEQ multiplex PCR; TCRdb holds only in-frame clones, not every one. Of some 2,500,000 clones in the sample, over 85% were seen once. These data are taken from a study of shared clonotypes between healthy human individuals. Background on the study: Contributing individuals were two females and three males aged 18 to 49.

V gave up 5 bases and J gave up 9 bases, with 22 bases separating them. The CDR3 is made up of 16 amino acids. CDR1 and CDR2 (germline): SGHAT, FQNNGV. Study-wide points: In four donors, around 5% of naive CD4 clonotypes appeared in common. Generation probabilities of non-shared clonotypes were lower (relative to those shared by all four donors). Estimated richness was generally greater in naive than memory subsets.

What was sequenced was naive CD4+ T cells from PBMCs. Subset in this sample: CD45RA+ positively selected. This receptor was taken from a man aged 18 to 35 in good health. Some clones in this sample may be carry-over from other donors' samples. This chain joins TRBV11-2 and TRBJ2-2; D may match TRBD1 or TRBD2 (5 bases each). CDR3 sequence reads: CASSRGDRGFGRELFF. In nucleotides, the CDR3 is TGTGCCAGCAGCCGCGGCGACCGGGGCTTTGGGAGGGAGCTGTTTTTT.